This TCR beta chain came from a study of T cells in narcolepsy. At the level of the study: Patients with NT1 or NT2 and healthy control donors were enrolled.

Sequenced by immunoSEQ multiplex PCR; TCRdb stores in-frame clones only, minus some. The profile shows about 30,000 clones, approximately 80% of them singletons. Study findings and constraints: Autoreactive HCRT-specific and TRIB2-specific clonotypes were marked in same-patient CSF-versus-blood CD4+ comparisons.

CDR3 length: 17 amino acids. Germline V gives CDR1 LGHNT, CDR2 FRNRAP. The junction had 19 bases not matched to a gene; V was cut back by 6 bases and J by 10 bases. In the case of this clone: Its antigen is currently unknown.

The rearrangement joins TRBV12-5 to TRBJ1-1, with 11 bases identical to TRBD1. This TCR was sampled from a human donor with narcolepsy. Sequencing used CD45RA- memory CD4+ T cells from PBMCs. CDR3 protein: CASGPSGLDRGHLGAFF. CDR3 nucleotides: TGTGCTAGTGGCCCTTCCGGATTGGACAGGGGGCATCTAGGAGCTTTCTTT.